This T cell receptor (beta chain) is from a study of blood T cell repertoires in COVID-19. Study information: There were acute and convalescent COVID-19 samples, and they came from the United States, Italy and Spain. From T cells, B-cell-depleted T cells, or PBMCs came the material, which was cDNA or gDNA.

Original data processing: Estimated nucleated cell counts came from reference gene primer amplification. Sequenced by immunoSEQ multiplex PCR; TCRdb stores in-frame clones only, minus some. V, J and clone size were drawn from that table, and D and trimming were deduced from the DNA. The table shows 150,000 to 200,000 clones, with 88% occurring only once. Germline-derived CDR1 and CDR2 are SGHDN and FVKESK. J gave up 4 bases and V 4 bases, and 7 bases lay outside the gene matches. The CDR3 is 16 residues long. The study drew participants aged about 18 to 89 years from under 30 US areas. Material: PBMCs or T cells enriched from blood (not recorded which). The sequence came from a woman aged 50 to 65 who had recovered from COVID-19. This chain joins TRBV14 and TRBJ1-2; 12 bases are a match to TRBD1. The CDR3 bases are TGTGCCAGCAGCCTCCGGGACAGGGGGCTTAGCTATGGCTACACCTTC. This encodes CASSLRDRGLSYGYTF. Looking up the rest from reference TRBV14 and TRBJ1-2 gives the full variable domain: EAGVTQFPSHSVIEKGQTVTLRCDPISGHDNLYWYRRVMGKEIKFLLHFVKESKQDESGMPNNRFLAERTGGTYSTLKVQPAELEDSGVYFCASSLRDRGLSYGYTFGSGTRLTVV.